Listed below are T cell receptor beta chains from one sample, sequenced in a study of cytomegalovirus exposure and HLA in healthy donors. TCRdb keeps only in-frame clones here, not all; method: immunoSEQ multiplex PCR. The top ten hold around 0.21% of the sample, which has more than 150,000 clones, 87% seen once. Sequencing was performed on PBMCs. The receptor source for this set is a girl in the first two years of life in good health and CMV-seronegative. CDR3s include the opening cysteine and the closing phenylalanine or tryptophan. D genes are given only for firm matches. Only some rows state a clone size, as once, few, many or a class for expanded clones.

j_call: TRBJ1-1
v_call: TRBV10-1
clone_size: once
d_call: TRBD1
cdr3_aa: CASNETGGTEAFF
cdr3_nt: TGCGCCAGCAACGAAACAGGGGGCACTGAAGCTTTCTTT

j_call: TRBJ2-7
v_call: TRBV21-1
clone_size: -
d_call: -
cdr3_aa: CANAGQDFYEQYF
cdr3_nt: TGTGCCAACGCGGGACAGGACTTCTACGAGCAGTACTTC

j_call: TRBJ2-7
v_call: TRBV5-1
clone_size: -
d_call: TRBD2
cdr3_aa: CASSRTSGGTYEQYF
cdr3_nt: TGCGCCAGCAGCCGGACTAGCGGGGGGACCTACGAGCAGTACTTC

j_call: TRBJ1-2
v_call: TRBV5-4
clone_size: -
d_call: -
cdr3_aa: CASSLRTGPLNGYTF
cdr3_nt: TGTGCCAGCAGCTTGAGAACAGGGCCCCTGAATGGCTACACCTTC

j_call: TRBJ2-4
v_call: TRBV7-2
clone_size: -
d_call: -
cdr3_aa: CASSPGGGGNIQYF
cdr3_nt: TGTGCCAGCAGCCCAGGAGGGGGCGGGAACATTCAGTACTTC

j_call: TRBJ2-1
v_call: TRBV4-3
clone_size: -
d_call: TRBD2
cdr3_aa: CASSQAPILAGGPDNNEQFF
cdr3_nt: TGCGCCAGCAGCCAAGCCCCTATACTAGCGGGAGGCCCAGACAACAATGAGCAGTTCTTC

j_call: TRBJ1-5
v_call: TRBV4-3
clone_size: -
d_call: -
cdr3_aa: CASSQGSYSNQPQHF
cdr3_nt: TGCGCCAGCAGCCAAGGGAGCTATAGCAATCAGCCCCAGCATTTT

j_call: TRBJ2-5
v_call: TRBV4-3
clone_size: -
d_call: TRBD1
cdr3_aa: CASSQWTGGETQYF
cdr3_nt: TGCGCCAGCAGCCAATGGACAGGGGGGGAGACCCAGTACTTC

j_call: TRBJ2-7
v_call: TRBV7-2
clone_size: -
d_call: -
cdr3_aa: CASSLEGGMIYEQYF
cdr3_nt: TGTGCCAGCAGCTTAGAGGGGGGGATGATCTACGAGCAGTACTTC

j_call: TRBJ2-3
v_call: TRBV15
clone_size: -
d_call: -
cdr3_aa: CATSGGLGSSTDTQYF
cdr3_nt: TGTGCCACCAGCGGGGGGTTGGGGTCTAGCACAGATACGCAGTATTTT

j_call: TRBJ2-2
v_call: TRBV19
clone_size: -
d_call: -
cdr3_aa: CASSIRWSGVSTGELFF
cdr3_nt: TGTGCCAGTAGTATCAGATGGTCAGGGGTGAGCACCGGGGAGCTGTTTTTT

j_call: TRBJ2-7
v_call: TRBV4-3
clone_size: -
d_call: -
cdr3_aa: CASSQDGGTYEQYF
cdr3_nt: TGCGCCAGCAGCCAAGACGGCGGGACCTACGAGCAGTACTTC

j_call: TRBJ2-5
v_call: TRBV10-3
clone_size: -
d_call: -
cdr3_aa: CAISEREEETQYF
cdr3_nt: TGTGCCATCAGTGAGAGGGAGGAAGAGACCCAGTACTTC

j_call: TRBJ2-5
v_call: TRBV25-1
clone_size: -
d_call: -
cdr3_aa: CASSPVTGFGETQYF
cdr3_nt: TGTGCCAGCAGTCCTGTAACAGGATTTGGTGAGACCCAGTACTTC

j_call: TRBJ1-1
v_call: TRBV5-1
clone_size: -
d_call: -
cdr3_aa: CASSFGGPPNTEAFF
cdr3_nt: TGCGCCAGCAGCTTCGGGGGGCCCCCGAACACTGAAGCTTTCTTT

j_call: TRBJ2-7
v_call: TRBV10-3
clone_size: -
d_call: -
cdr3_aa: CAISEATPRAGSHEQYF
cdr3_nt: TGTGCCATCAGTGAAGCGACCCCCCGGGCGGGGTCCCACGAGCAGTACTTC

j_call: TRBJ2-3
v_call: TRBV5-6
clone_size: -
d_call: -
cdr3_aa: CASSLARDTQYF
cdr3_nt: TGTGCCAGCAGCTTGGCCCGAGATACGCAGTATTTT

j_call: TRBJ1-1
v_call: TRBV29-1
clone_size: -
d_call: -
cdr3_aa: CSVERQTMNTEAFF
cdr3_nt: TGCAGCGTCGAGCGACAGACCATGAACACTGAAGCTTTCTTT

j_call: TRBJ1-2
v_call: TRBV2
clone_size: -
d_call: -
cdr3_aa: CASSDRFQGYTF
cdr3_nt: TGTGCCAGCAGTGACAGGTTCCAAGGCTACACCTTC

j_call: TRBJ2-5
v_call: TRBV5-1
clone_size: once
d_call: -
cdr3_aa: CASSLALYQETQYF
cdr3_nt: TGCGCCAGCAGCTTAGCCCTGTACCAAGAGACCCAGTACTTC

j_call: TRBJ1-3
v_call: TRBV6-5
clone_size: -
d_call: -
cdr3_aa: CASSYLGRGSENTIYF
cdr3_nt: TGTGCCAGCAGTTACCTGGGCAGGGGTTCGGAAAACACCATATATTTT

j_call: TRBJ2-3
v_call: TRBV5-1
clone_size: -
d_call: TRBD1
cdr3_aa: CASSDRQGETDTQYF
cdr3_nt: TGCGCCAGCAGCGACCGACAGGGTGAGACAGATACGCAGTATTTT

j_call: TRBJ1-6
v_call: TRBV27
clone_size: few
d_call: TRBD1
cdr3_aa: CASSLGPGTDYSPLHF
cdr3_nt: TGTGCCAGCAGTTTAGGCCCCGGGACAGACTATTCACCCCTCCACTTT

j_call: TRBJ2-5
v_call: TRBV1
clone_size: -
d_call: -
cdr3_aa: CTSSFWTQYF
cdr3_nt: TGCACCAGCAGCTTCTGGACCCAGTACTTC

j_call: TRBJ1-2
v_call: TRBV5-4
clone_size: -
d_call: TRBD1
cdr3_aa: CASSPYRGPNYGYTF
cdr3_nt: TGTGCCAGCAGCCCGTACAGGGGGCCTAACTATGGCTACACCTTC

j_call: TRBJ2-7
v_call: TRBV5-6
clone_size: few
d_call: TRBD1
cdr3_aa: CASSHGTGFYEQYF
cdr3_nt: TGTGCCAGCAGCCACGGGACAGGGTTCTACGAGCAGTACTTC

j_call: TRBJ2-3
v_call: TRBV5-1
clone_size: -
d_call: -
cdr3_aa: CASSLGTSTDTQYF
cdr3_nt: TGCGCCAGCAGCTTGGGGACAAGCACAGATACGCAGTATTTT

j_call: TRBJ2-3
v_call: TRBV30
clone_size: -
d_call: -
cdr3_aa: CAWRRGGTDTQYF
cdr3_nt: TGTGCCTGGAGGCGCGGAGGCACAGATACGCAGTATTTT

j_call: TRBJ2-5
v_call: TRBV4-1
clone_size: -
d_call: TRBD2
cdr3_aa: CASSTLAGVKETQYF
cdr3_nt: TGCGCCAGCAGCACCTTAGCGGGAGTCAAGGAGACCCAGTACTTC

j_call: TRBJ1-2
v_call: TRBV7-6
clone_size: -
d_call: TRBD1
cdr3_aa: CASSPGTGGYGYTF
cdr3_nt: TGTGCCAGCAGCCCCGGGACAGGGGGCTATGGCTACACCTTC

j_call: TRBJ1-3
v_call: TRBV6-6
clone_size: few
d_call: -
cdr3_aa: CASSRQGRTAGNTIYF
cdr3_nt: TGTGCCAGCAGTCGGCAGGGAAGGACAGCTGGAAACACCATATATTTT

j_call: TRBJ2-5
v_call: TRBV30
clone_size: -
d_call: TRBD1
cdr3_aa: CAWGTTGKETQYF
cdr3_nt: TGTGCCTGGGGAACGACAGGGAAGGAGACCCAGTACTTC

j_call: TRBJ2-1
v_call: TRBV11-2
clone_size: -
d_call: TRBD2
cdr3_aa: CASSPGRGSYNEQFF
cdr3_nt: TGTGCCAGCAGCCCGGGGCGGGGGAGCTACAATGAGCAGTTCTTC

j_call: TRBJ1-6
v_call: TRBV19
clone_size: -
d_call: -
cdr3_aa: CASNDWYSSYNSPLHF
cdr3_nt: TGTGCCAGTAATGACTGGTATAGCTCCTATAATTCACCCCTCCACTTT

j_call: TRBJ1-2
v_call: TRBV9
clone_size: -
d_call: TRBD1
cdr3_aa: CASSVQGGNYGYTF
cdr3_nt: TGTGCCAGCAGCGTACAGGGGGGAAACTATGGCTACACCTTC

j_call: TRBJ2-3
v_call: TRBV14
clone_size: -
d_call: TRBD1
cdr3_aa: CASSQRTGVSTDTQYF
cdr3_nt: TGTGCCAGCAGCCAACGGACAGGGGTTAGCACAGATACGCAGTATTTT

j_call: TRBJ2-7
v_call: TRBV27
clone_size: once
d_call: -
cdr3_aa: CASSDIDGVHEQYF
cdr3_nt: TGTGCCAGCAGCGACATAGACGGGGTCCACGAGCAGTACTTC

j_call: TRBJ2-1
v_call: TRBV9
clone_size: -
d_call: TRBD1
cdr3_aa: CASSGLRQGGGEYHNEQFF
cdr3_nt: TGTGCCAGCAGCGGACTCCGACAGGGGGGGGGAGAGTACCACAATGAGCAGTTCTTC

j_call: TRBJ1-5
v_call: TRBV5-1
clone_size: -
d_call: -
cdr3_aa: CASSEDGNNQPQHF
cdr3_nt: TGCGCCAGCAGCGAGGACGGGAACAATCAGCCCCAGCATTTT

j_call: TRBJ2-1
v_call: TRBV15
clone_size: once
d_call: TRBD1
cdr3_aa: CATSRPDRGQFF
cdr3_nt: TGTGCCACCAGCAGGCCTGACAGGGGGCAGTTCTTC

j_call: TRBJ1-1
v_call: TRBV29-1
clone_size: once
d_call: TRBD1
cdr3_aa: CSVEGQGHAGLSGEGAFF
cdr3_nt: TGCAGCGTTGAGGGACAGGGACACGCTGGTTTAAGTGGGGAGGGGGCTTTCTTT

j_call: TRBJ2-3
v_call: TRBV7-2
clone_size: -
d_call: TRBD1
cdr3_aa: CASSFRGPPDTQYF
cdr3_nt: TGTGCCAGCAGCTTCAGGGGGCCCCCAGATACGCAGTATTTT

j_call: TRBJ1-2
v_call: TRBV19
clone_size: once
d_call: TRBD1
cdr3_aa: CASSQGSDGYTF
cdr3_nt: TGTGCCAGTTCACAGGGGAGCGATGGCTACACCTTC

j_call: TRBJ2-5
v_call: TRBV7-6
clone_size: -
d_call: -
cdr3_aa: CASSLNPGQETQYF
cdr3_nt: TGTGCCAGCAGCTTAAATCCGGGACAAGAGACCCAGTACTTC

j_call: TRBJ2-1
v_call: TRBV5-4
clone_size: -
d_call: TRBD1
cdr3_aa: CASSLLDRGVNEQFF
cdr3_nt: TGTGCCAGCAGCTTGTTGGACAGGGGGGTCAATGAGCAGTTCTTC